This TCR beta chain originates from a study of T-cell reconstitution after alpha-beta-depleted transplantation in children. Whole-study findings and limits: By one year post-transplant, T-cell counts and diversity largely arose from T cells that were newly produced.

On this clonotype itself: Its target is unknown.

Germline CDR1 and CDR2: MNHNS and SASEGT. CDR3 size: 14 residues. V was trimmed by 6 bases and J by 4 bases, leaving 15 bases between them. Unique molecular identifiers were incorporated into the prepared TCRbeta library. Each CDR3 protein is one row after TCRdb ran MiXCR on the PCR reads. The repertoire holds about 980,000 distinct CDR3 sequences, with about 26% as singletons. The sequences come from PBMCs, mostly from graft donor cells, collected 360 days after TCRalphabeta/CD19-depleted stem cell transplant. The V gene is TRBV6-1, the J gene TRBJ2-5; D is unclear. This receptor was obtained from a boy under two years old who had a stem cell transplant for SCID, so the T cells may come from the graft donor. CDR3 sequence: CASSRGPGGETQYF. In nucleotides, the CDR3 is TGTGCCAGCAGCCGAGGACCGGGCGGAGAGACCCAGTACTTC.